The clone carrying this T cell receptor (beta chain) has ten or more counts. Antigen specificity is unknown. Amplified regions were TCR beta CDR3 sequences from RNA transcripts. The HTBI set primed first-round TCR CDR3 RT-PCR. TCRdb re-analysed the multiplex PCR reads in MiXCR, keeping a single row per CDR3 protein. The table lists 250,000 to 300,000 distinct CDR3 sequences, 13% to 15% of them singletons. CDR3 length equals 15 residues. After removal of 6 bases from V and 3 bases from J, the junction contained 3 bases not matched to a gene. In germline, CDR1 is KGHSH, CDR2 LQKENI. The sample is drawn from a study of T cells in Graves' hyperthyroidism and ophthalmopathy. Background on the study: Blood from the periphery was taken at initial diagnosis, before any treatment.

Study results and caveats: In validation, the model predicted ophthalmopathy. These predictions came a median approximately 5.9 months before onset.

Participants, patients aged 18 to 65, had newly diagnosed hyperthyroidism with a duration under 2 months. Researchers barred patients who had uncontrolled infection, other autoimmune disease, pregnancy or lactation. J is TRBJ2-3 and V is TRBV18; 13 bases agree with TRBD2. Sequenced: blood. The receptor was derived from a woman aged 40 to 50 with Graves' hyperthyroidism that later progressed to Graves' ophthalmopathy. CDR3 loop: CASSRTSGSTDTQYF. The CDR3 nucleotides read TGTGCCAGCTCGCGGACTAGCGGGAGTACAGATACGCAGTATTTT. Variable domain in full (rest from reference TRBV18 and TRBJ2-3): NAGVMQNPRHLVRRRGQEARLRCSPMKGHSHVYWYRQLPEEGLKFMVYLQKENIIDESGMPKERFSAEFPKEGPSILRIQQVVRGDSAAYFCASSRTSGSTDTQYFGPGTRLTVL.